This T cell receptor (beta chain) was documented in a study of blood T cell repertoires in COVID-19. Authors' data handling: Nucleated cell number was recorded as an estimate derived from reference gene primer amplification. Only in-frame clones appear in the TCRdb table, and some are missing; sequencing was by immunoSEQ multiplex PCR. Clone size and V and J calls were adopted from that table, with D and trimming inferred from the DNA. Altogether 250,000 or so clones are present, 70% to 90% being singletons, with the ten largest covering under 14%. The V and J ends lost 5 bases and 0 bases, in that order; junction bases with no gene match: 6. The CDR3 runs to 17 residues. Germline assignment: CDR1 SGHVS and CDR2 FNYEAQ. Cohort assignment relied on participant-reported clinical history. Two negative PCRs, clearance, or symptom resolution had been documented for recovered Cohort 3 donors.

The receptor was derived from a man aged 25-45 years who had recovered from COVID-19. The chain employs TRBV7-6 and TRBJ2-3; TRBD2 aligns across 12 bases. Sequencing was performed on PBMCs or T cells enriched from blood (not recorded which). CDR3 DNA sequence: TGTGCCAGCAGCCAAGGACTAGCGGGGACTAGCACAGATACGCAGTATTTT. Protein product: CASSQGLAGTSTDTQYF.